The 27 T cell receptor beta chains below were found in one sample sequenced in a study of Ad26.COV2.S vaccination and SARS-CoV-2 variants. Produced via immunoSEQ multiplex PCR; TCRdb's table is partial and in-frame only. The sample has around 250,000 clones; 87% are singletons. Treatment defined: 19 received Ad26.COV2.S at low or high dose, single or two shots; roughly 5 received placebo; per-sample allocation not given. On day 63 after the first injection, vaccine and placebo recipients gave samples. The material was peripheral blood, obtained in a trial of Ad26.COV2.S vaccine versus placebo. These receptors all come from a person between 18 and 65 years old who received the Ad26.COV2.S COVID-19 vaccine or a placebo.

This clone was observed once. This chain uses TRBV11-2 with TRBJ1-1; D gene unclear. V was shortened by 2 bases and J by 6 bases, with 4 bases between the two germline ends. Germline assignment: CDR1 SGHAT and CDR2 FQNNGV. The CDR3 contains 11 residues. The DNA for the CDR3 is TGTGCCAGCAGCTTATTCTCTGAAGCTTTCTTT. It translates to CASSLFSEAFF.

V gene TRBV19 combines with J gene TRBJ2-3; D gene uncertain. The V gene lost 5 bases and the J gene lost 1 base, with 16 bases spanning the gap. Germline V gene data show CDR1 as LNHDA and CDR2 as SQIVND (reference sequence). This CDR3 has 16 amino acids. The CDR3 DNA reads TGTGCCAGTAGTCTAAATCTAGGTTTGGGCACAGATACGCAGTATTTT. Its protein is CASSLNLGLGTDTQYF.

The chain is built from TRBV11-3 and TRBJ2-3; D may be TRBD1 (6 bases). Germline assignment: CDR1 SGHNT and CDR2 YENEEA. V was pared by 6 bases and J by 2 bases, with 12 bases between. This CDR3 has 14 residues. For the CDR3, the DNA is TGTGCCAGCAGTTCGGACAGTAACACAGATACGCAGTATTTT. It yields the protein CASSSDSNTDTQYF. Drawing the rest from reference TRBV11-3 and TRBJ2-3, the complete variable domain is EAGVVQSPRYKIIEKKQPVAFWCNPISGHNTLYWYLQNLGQGPELLIRYENEEAVDDSQLPKDRFSAERLKGVDSTLKIQPAELGDSAVYLCASSSDSNTDTQYFGPGTRLTVL.

The chain recombines TRBV4-1 with TRBJ2-1; 10 bases are a match to TRBD2. The germline CDR1 and CDR2 sequences are MGHRA and YSYEKL. The CDR3 has 16 residues. J was trimmed by 4 bases and V by 4 bases; bases with no gene match: 7. The chain's CDR3 is CASSRLTSGTYNEQFF. Here the CDR3 DNA reads TGCGCCAGCAGCCGCCTTACTAGCGGGACTTACAATGAGCAGTTCTTC.

The V gene is TRBV5-8, the J gene TRBJ2-7; TRBD2 is a possible D gene (5 bases). The CDR3 spans 14 residues. Germline-derived CDR1 and CDR2 are SGHTS and YDEGEE. V dropped 6 bases and J dropped 4 bases, with 17 bases sitting between them. The CDR3: CASIPGLAGYEQYF. CDR3 coding DNA: TGTGCCAGCATCCCGGGGTTAGCTGGGTACGAGCAGTACTTC.

CDR3 amino acids: CASSLSPSGSLTGELFF. CDR3 DNA sequence: TGTGCCAGCAGTCTATCCCCTAGCGGGAGTTTAACCGGGGAGCTGTTTTTT. The V and J genes are TRBV6-4 and TRBJ2-2; 10 nucleotides agree with TRBD2. Germline assignment: CDR1 MRHNA and CDR2 SNTAGT. J gave up 5 bases and V 5 bases, and 11 bases lay outside the gene matches. The CDR3 is made up of 17 amino acids.

The V and J genes are TRBV2 and TRBJ2-1, with 12 bases identical to TRBD2. The germline V gene encodes CDR1 SNHLY and CDR2 FYNNEI. This CDR3 spans 17 amino acids. V shed 5 bases, J shed 9 bases, and the junction held 14 bases outside the gene matches. In DNA form, the CDR3 reads TGTGCCAGCAGTCGGCTGGCTAGCGGGAGGGCCTTGTCTGAGCAGTTCTTC. It encodes CASSRLASGRALSEQFF. The variable domain in full, completed from reference TRBV2 and TRBJ2-1, reads EPEVTQTPSHQVTQMGQEVILRCVPISNHLYFYWYRQILGQKVEFLVSFYNNEISEKSEIFDDQFSVERPDGSNFTLKIRSTKLEDSAMYFCASSRLASGRALSEQFFGPGTRLTVL.

This clone appeared a single time. This chain links TRBV3-1 (or the pseudogene TRBV3-2) with TRBJ1-1; tentatively, D is TRBD1 (5 bases). CDR3 length equals 14 residues. Trimming stripped 1 base from V and 0 bases from J, with 6 bases between. The germline V gene has CDR1 LGHDT and CDR2 YNNKEL (reference sequence). The CDR3 sequence: CASSQGGVNTEAFF. In DNA form, the CDR3 reads TGTGCCAGCAGCCAAGGAGGGGTGAACACTGAAGCTTTCTTT.

The CDR3, as DNA: TGTGCCAGCAGTTTACCCGGGACTAGGGACGAGACCCAGTACTTC. Protein: CASSLPGTRDETQYF. The V gene is TRBV5-4, the J gene TRBJ2-5, with TRBD2 identical over 8 bases. CDR3 length equals 15 residues. Trimming at V came to 5 bases and at J to 5 bases, leaving 11 bases not matched to a gene. Germline CDR1 reads SGHNT; CDR2 reads YYREEE (reference sequence).

V usage is TRBV4-2 and J usage is TRBJ2-3; weak D call: TRBD2 (6 bases). Trimming took 1 base from V and 2 from J, leaving 10 bases between them. CDR1 is LGHNA and CDR2 is YNFKEQ in the germline V gene. This CDR3 has 15 amino acids. The CDR3: CASSQGLDVTDTQYF. The CDR3 DNA reads as TGTGCCAGCAGCCAAGGACTAGATGTCACAGATACGCAGTATTTT.

The chain links TRBV3-1 (or the pseudogene TRBV3-2) to TRBJ2-2, with D perhaps TRBD1 or TRBD2 (5 bases each). The CDR3 totals 16 residues. Germline CDR1 is LGHDT and CDR2 is YNNKEL (reference sequence). Trimming removed 1 base from V and 1 base from J, with 10 bases in between. CDR3 protein: CASSQAGTLNTGELFF. The DNA of the CDR3 is TGTGCCAGCAGCCAAGCCGGGACCCTGAACACCGGGGAGCTGTTTTTT.

The rearrangement links TRBV4-3 to TRBJ2-3; D remains ambiguous. The V gene lost 0 bases and the J gene lost 5 bases, with 15 bases spanning the gap. Germline CDR1 reads LGHNA; CDR2 reads YSLEER. This CDR3 has 16 amino acids. The CDR3 spells CASSQDARLPQDTQYF. The CDR3 nucleotides are TGCGCCAGCAGCCAAGACGCCAGGCTACCCCAAGATACGCAGTATTTT.

The chain couples TRBV11-2 to TRBJ2-2; D may be TRBD2 (6 bases). Between the trimmed V and J ends, which lost 2 bases and 6 bases, there was a span of 16 bases. This CDR3 has 16 residues. The germline gives CDR1 SGHAT, CDR2 FQNNGV. Here the CDR3 reads CASSLLTRISAGELFF. The CDR3 region has the DNA TGTGCCAGCAGCTTATTGACTAGAATTTCCGCCGGGGAGCTGTTTTTT.

The V call is TRBV6-1, the J call TRBJ2-1; D is perhaps TRBD2 (6 bases). Germline V gives CDR1 MNHNS, CDR2 SASEGT. V lost 3 bases and J 3 bases, leaving 12 bases between the germline ends. CDR3 length: 15 residues. CDR3: CASSEEGAGYNEQFF. The CDR3 DNA sequence: TGTGCCAGCAGTGAGGAGGGAGCTGGCTACAATGAGCAGTTCTTC.

This clone has a single count. CDR3 nucleotide sequence: TGTGCCAGCAGCAGACGGGTGGGTGAAAAACTGTTTTTT. Protein sequence: CASSRRVGEKLFF. The rearrangement uses TRBV28 and TRBJ1-4; unclear D gene. The V gene lost 6 bases and the J gene lost 7 bases, with 12 bases spanning the gap. Per germline, CDR1 MDHEN and CDR2 SYDVKM. The CDR3 consists of 13 residues.

The chain combines TRBV5-1 with TRBJ2-3; D perhaps matches TRBD2 (6 bases). CDR3 length equals 13 residues. Germline values: CDR1 SGHRS, CDR2 YFSETQ. The V end lost 3 bases, the J end lost 6 bases, and 11 bases lay between the germline ends. The CDR3 sequence: CASSSRSGDTQYF. The CDR3 DNA sequence: TGCGCCAGCAGCTCCCGAAGCGGGGATACGCAGTATTTT.

This clone was seen a single time. The chain is built from TRBV7-2 and TRBJ2-5; D is perhaps TRBD2 (7 bases). Germline CDR1 and CDR2: SGHTA and FQGNSA. CDR3 length equals 16 residues. The V gene lost 2 bases and the J gene lost 0 bases, with 13 bases spanning the gap. The CDR3 sequence is CASSLRRGRNQETQYF. The DNA of the CDR3 is TGTGCCAGCAGCTTACGGCGGGGGCGCAACCAAGAGACCCAGTACTTC.

The chain has TRBV9 and TRBJ2-1; TRBD1 aligns across 10 bases. The germline V gene has CDR1 SGDLS and CDR2 YYNGEE. There are 18 residues in the CDR3. Unmatched junction bases numbered 17, after V lost 4 bases and J lost 7 bases. CDR3 DNA: TGTGCCAGCAGCTTACGCCCTAAAGACAGGGGGCGCGGGAATGAGCAGTTCTTC. This encodes CASSLRPKDRGRGNEQFF.

The chain carries TRBV7-8 and TRBJ1-2; unclear D gene. This CDR3 region has 13 residues. The V gene's germline CDR1 is SGHVS and CDR2 FQNEAQ. Trimming pared 1 base from V and 8 bases from J, leaving 11 bases between. CDR3 sequence: CASSLVGPGGYTF. The CDR3 nucleotides are TGTGCCAGCAGCTTAGTGGGCCCCGGCGGCTACACCTTC. The whole variable domain, remainder taken from reference TRBV7-8 and TRBJ1-2, is GAGVSQSPRYKVAKRGQDVALRCDPISGHVSLFWYQQALGQGPEFLTYFQNEAQLDKSGLPSDRFFAERPEGSVSTLKIQRTQQEDSAVYLCASSLVGPGGYTFGSGTRLTVV.

This chain joins TRBV5-1 and TRBJ1-4; 8 bases match TRBD1. The CDR3 is 14 residues long. Germline V gene sequence: CDR1 SGHRS, CDR2 YFSETQ. Trimming removed 4 bases from V and 4 bases from J; junction bases left unmatched: 3. CDR3 protein: CASSLTGDNEKLFF. CDR3 DNA sequence: TGCGCCAGCAGCCTGACAGGGGATAATGAAAAACTGTTTTTT.

V usage is TRBV6-2 or TRBV6-3 and J usage is TRBJ2-7; D uncertain. Looked up from germline, CDR1 is MNHEY and CDR2 is SVGEGT. This CDR3 is built from 13 residues. The V end lost 2 bases, the J end lost 0 bases, and 5 bases lay between the germline ends. The CDR3 spells CASSYENSYEQYF. The CDR3 nucleotides read TGTGCCAGCAGTTACGAGAACTCCTACGAGCAGTACTTC.

The chain couples TRBV6-5 to TRBJ1-2; 8 nucleotides align to TRBD1. CDR1 is MNHEY and CDR2 is SVGAGI in the germline V gene. The CDR3 is 13 amino acids. With 2 bases clipped from V and 8 bases from J, the junction kept 4 bases outside the gene matches. The CDR3 nucleotides are TGTGCCAGCAGTTACACCAGGGGGCCAGGCTACACCTTC. It yields the protein CASSYTRGPGYTF.

This chain uses TRBV6-5 with TRBJ2-5; D is uncertain. Germline V gene data show CDR1 as MNHEY and CDR2 as SVGAGI. CDR3 size: 10 residues. V was cut by 10 bases and J by 5 bases, with 8 bases left in between. CDR3: CATTGETQYF. The CDR3 bases are TGTGCCACCACTGGTGAGACCCAGTACTTC.

This chain's CDR3 is CASSEEGWRNNEQFF. The CDR3 nucleotides read TGTGCCAGCAGTGAAGAAGGGTGGCGGAACAATGAGCAGTTCTTC. The rearrangement uses TRBV25-1 and TRBJ2-1; D remains unclear. The ends were cut back, 2 bases at V and 5 bases at J, with 13 bases in the middle. Germline loops: CDR1 MGHDK, CDR2 SYGVNS. CDR3 length equals 15 residues.

The chain uses TRBV7-6 and TRBJ1-2; 8 positions agree with TRBD1. The ends lost 3 bases at V and 1 base at J; junction bases unmatched: 4. The germline V gene has CDR1 SGHVS and CDR2 FNYEAQ. CDR3 size: 15 residues. CDR3 coding DNA: TGTGCCAGCAGCTTGGGGACAGGCTTTAACTATGGCTACACCTTC. It is translated as CASSLGTGFNYGYTF. Full variable domain (missing parts from reference TRBV7-6 and TRBJ1-2): GAGVSQSPRYKVTKRGQDVALRCDPISGHVSLYWYRQALGQGPEFLTYFNYEAQQDKSGLPNDRFSAERPEGSISTLTIQRTEQRDSAMYRCASSLGTGFNYGYTFGSGTRLTVV.

CDR3 sequence: CASSQDGQGTYNEQFF. The CDR3 bases are TGCGCCAGCAGCCAAGACGGACAGGGCACTTACAATGAGCAGTTCTTC. V usage is TRBV4-3 and J usage is TRBJ2-1; 8 nucleotides match TRBD1. The CDR3 is 16 amino acids. Germline V lookup: CDR1 LGHNA, CDR2 YSLEER. The V segment lost 0 bases and the J segment 4 bases; nucleotides outside the gene matches: 5.

This clone turned up a few times. The rearrangement joins TRBV18 to TRBJ1-5, with D hard to call. Trimming cost V 0 bases and J 7 bases, with 7 bases left between them. Germline V gene data show CDR1 as KGHSH and CDR2 as LQKENI. This CDR3 region has 13 residues. CDR3 bases: TGTGCCAGCTCACCACCGCAAGAGCAGCCCCAGCATTTT. It encodes CASSPPQEQPQHF.